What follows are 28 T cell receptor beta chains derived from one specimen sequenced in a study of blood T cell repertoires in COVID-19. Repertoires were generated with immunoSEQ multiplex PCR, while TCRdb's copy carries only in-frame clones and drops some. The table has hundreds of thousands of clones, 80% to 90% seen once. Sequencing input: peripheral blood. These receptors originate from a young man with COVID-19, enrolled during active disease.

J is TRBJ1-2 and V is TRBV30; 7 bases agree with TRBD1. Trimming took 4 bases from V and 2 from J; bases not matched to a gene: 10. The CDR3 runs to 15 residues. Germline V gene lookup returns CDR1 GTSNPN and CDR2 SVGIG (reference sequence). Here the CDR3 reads CAWMNPGTANYGYTF. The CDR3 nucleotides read TGTGCCTGGATGAATCCCGGGACAGCCAACTATGGCTACACCTTC.

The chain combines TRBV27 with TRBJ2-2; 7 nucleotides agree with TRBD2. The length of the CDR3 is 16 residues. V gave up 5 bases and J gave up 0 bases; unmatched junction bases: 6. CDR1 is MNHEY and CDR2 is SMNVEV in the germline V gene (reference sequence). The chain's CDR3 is CASSLWLAANTGELFF. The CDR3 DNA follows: TGTGCCAGCAGTCTGTGGCTAGCGGCGAACACCGGGGAGCTGTTTTTT.

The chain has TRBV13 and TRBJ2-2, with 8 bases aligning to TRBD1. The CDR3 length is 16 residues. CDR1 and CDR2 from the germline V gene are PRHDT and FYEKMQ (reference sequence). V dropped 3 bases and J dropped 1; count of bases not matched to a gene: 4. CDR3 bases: TGTGCCAGCAGCTTCGGGGACAGGATGAACACCGGGGAGCTGTTTTTT. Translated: CASSFGDRMNTGELFF.

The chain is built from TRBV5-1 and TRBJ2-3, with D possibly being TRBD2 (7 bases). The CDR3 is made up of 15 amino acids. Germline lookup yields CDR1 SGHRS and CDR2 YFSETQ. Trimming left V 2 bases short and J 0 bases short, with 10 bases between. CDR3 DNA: TGCGCCAGCAGCTTACGGGGGGCCAGCACAGATACGCAGTATTTT. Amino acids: CASSLRGASTDTQYF.

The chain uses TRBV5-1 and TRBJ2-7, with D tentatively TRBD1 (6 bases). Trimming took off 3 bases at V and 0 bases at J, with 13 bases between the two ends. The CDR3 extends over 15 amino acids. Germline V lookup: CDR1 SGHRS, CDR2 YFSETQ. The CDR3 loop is CASSSGTSSSYEQYF. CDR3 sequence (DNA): TGCGCCAGCAGCTCCGGGACATCTAGCTCCTACGAGCAGTACTTC.

CDR3 sequence reads: CASSTGQGPDTQYF. CDR3 sequence (DNA): TGCGCCAGCAGCACCGGACAGGGCCCGGATACGCAGTATTTT. V and J are TRBV5-1 and TRBJ2-3; 8 bases line up with TRBD1. J was trimmed by 6 bases and V by 4 bases; bases with no gene match: 7. This CDR3 is 14 amino acids long. In germline, CDR1 is SGHRS, CDR2 YFSETQ.

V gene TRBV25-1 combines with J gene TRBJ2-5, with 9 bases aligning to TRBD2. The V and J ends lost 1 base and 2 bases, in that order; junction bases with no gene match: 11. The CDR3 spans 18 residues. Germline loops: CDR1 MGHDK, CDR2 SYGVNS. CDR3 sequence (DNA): TGTGCCAGCAGTGAATTGGGGGTTAGCGGGGGCCGACAAGAGACCCAGTACTTC. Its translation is CASSELGVSGGRQETQYF.

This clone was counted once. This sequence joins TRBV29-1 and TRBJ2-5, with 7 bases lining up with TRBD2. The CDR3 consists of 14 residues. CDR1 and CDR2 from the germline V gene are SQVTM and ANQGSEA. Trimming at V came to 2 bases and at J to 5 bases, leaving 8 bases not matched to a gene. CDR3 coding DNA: TGCAGCGTTGAACAAGGCGGGGGTGACGAGACCCAGTACTTC. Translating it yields CSVEQGGGDETQYF. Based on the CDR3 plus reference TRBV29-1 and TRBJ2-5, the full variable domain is SAVISQKPSRDICQRGTSLTIQCQVDSQVTMMFWYRQQPGQSLTLIATANQGSEATYESGFVIDKFPISRPNLTFSTLTVSNMSPEDSSIYLCSVEQGGGDETQYFGPGTRLLVL.

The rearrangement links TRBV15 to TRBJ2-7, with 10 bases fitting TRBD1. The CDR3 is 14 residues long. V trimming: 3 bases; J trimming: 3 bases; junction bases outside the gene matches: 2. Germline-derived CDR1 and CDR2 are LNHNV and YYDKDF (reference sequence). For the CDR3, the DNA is TGTGCCACCAGCAGGGACAGGGGGATCTACGAGCAGTACTTC. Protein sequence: CATSRDRGIYEQYF. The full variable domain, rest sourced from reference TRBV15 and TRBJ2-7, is DAMVIQNPRYQVTQFGKPVTLSCSQTLNHNVMYWYQQKSSQAPKLLFHYYDKDFNNEADTPDNFQSRRPNTSFCFLDIRSPGLGDTAMYLCATSRDRGIYEQYFGPGTRLTVT.

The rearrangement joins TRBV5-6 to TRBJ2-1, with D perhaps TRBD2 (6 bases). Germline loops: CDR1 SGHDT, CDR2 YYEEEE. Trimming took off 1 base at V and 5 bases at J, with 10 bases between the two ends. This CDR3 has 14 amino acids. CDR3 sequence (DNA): TGTGCCAGCAGCTTGTTGGGCGGGAACAATGAGCAGTTCTTC. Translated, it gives CASSLLGGNNEQFF.

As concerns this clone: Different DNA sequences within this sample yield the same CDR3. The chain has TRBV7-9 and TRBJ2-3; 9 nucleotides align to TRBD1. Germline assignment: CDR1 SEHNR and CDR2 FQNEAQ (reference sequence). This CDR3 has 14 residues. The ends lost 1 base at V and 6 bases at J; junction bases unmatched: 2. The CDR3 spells CASSLGQGVDTQYF. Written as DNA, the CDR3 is TGTGCCAGCAGCTTAGGACAGGGGGTTGATACGCAGTATTTT.

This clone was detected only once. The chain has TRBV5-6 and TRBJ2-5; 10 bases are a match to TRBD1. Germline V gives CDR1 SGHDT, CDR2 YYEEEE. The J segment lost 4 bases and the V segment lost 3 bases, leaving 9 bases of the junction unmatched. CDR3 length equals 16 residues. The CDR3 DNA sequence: TGTGCCAGCAGCTCATCCCGGACAGGGGGTACAGAGACCCAGTACTTC. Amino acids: CASSSSRTGGTETQYF.

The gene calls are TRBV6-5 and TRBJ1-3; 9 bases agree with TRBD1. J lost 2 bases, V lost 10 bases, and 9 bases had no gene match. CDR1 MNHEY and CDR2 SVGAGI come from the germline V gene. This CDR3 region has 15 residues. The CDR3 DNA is TGTGCCACAGAATCCGGGACAGGGACTGGAAACACCATATATTTT. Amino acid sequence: CATESGTGTGNTIYF.

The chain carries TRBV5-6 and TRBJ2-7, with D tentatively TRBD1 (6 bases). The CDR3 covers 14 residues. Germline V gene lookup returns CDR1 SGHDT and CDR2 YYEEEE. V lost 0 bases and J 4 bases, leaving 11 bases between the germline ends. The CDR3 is CASSLGAGAYEQYF. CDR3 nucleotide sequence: TGTGCCAGCAGCTTGGGGGCAGGGGCGTACGAGCAGTACTTC.

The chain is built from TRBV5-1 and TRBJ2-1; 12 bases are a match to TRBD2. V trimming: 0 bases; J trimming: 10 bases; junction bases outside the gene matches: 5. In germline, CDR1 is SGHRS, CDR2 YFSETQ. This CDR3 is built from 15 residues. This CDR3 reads CASSLDLAGGREQFF. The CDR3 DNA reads TGCGCCAGCAGCTTGGACCTAGCGGGGGGGCGGGAGCAGTTCTTC.

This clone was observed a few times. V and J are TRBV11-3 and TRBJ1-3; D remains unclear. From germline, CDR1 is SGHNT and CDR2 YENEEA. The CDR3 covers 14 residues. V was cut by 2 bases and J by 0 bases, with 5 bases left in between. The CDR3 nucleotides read TGTGCCAGCAGCTTACCCTACTCTGGAAACACCATATATTTT. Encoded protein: CASSLPYSGNTIYF.

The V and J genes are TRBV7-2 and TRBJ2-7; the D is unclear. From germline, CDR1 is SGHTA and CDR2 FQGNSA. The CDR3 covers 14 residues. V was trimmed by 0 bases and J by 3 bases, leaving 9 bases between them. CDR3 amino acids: CASSLAKRVYEQYF. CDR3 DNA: TGTGCCAGCAGCTTAGCGAAACGAGTCTACGAGCAGTACTTC.

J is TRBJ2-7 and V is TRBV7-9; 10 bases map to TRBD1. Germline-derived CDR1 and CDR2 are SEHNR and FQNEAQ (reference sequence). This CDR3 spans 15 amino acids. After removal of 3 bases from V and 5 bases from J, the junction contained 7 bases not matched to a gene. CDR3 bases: TGTGCCAGCAGCTTTGGGGACAGGGGAAACGACGAGCAGTACTTC. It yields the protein CASSFGDRGNDEQYF.

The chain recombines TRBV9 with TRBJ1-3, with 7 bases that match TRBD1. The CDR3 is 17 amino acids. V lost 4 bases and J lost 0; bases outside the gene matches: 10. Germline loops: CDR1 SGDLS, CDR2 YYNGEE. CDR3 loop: CASSPQGTAFSGNTIYF. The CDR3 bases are TGTGCCAGCAGCCCGCAGGGGACAGCTTTCTCTGGAAACACCATATATTTT.

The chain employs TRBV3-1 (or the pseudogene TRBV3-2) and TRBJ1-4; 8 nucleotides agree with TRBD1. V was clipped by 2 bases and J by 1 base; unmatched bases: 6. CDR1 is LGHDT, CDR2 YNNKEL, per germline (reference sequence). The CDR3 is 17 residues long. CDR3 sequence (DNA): TGTGCCAGCAGCCAATGGCAGGGGGCTGGAACTAATGAAAAACTGTTTTTT. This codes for CASSQWQGAGTNEKLFF.

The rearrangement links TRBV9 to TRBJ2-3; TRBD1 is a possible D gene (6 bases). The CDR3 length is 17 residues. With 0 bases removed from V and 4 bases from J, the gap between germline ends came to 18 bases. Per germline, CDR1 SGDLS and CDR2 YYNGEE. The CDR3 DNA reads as TGTGCCAGCAGCGTAGGAAGTTGGGACATCGATTCAGATACGCAGTATTTT. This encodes CASSVGSWDIDSDTQYF.

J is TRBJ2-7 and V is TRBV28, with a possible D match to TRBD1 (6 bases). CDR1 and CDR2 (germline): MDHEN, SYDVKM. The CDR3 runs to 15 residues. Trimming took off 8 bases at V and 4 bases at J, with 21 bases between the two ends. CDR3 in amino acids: CASRSSTGFSYEQYF. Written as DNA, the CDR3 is TGTGCCAGCCGCTCCTCCACAGGGTTTAGTTACGAGCAGTACTTC.

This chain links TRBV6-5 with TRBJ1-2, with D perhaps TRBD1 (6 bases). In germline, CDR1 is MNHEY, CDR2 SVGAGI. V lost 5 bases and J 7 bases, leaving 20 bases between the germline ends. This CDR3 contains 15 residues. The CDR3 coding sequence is TGTGCCAGCAGTCACAGTCATGAAGGGGGTTCTGGCTACACCTTC. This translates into CASSHSHEGGSGYTF.

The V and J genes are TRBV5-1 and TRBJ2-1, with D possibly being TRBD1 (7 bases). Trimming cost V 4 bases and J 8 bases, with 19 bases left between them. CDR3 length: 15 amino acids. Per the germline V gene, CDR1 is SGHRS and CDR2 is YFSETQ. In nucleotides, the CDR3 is TGCGCCAGCAGCCTCATAGGGGGGCAGGGGGATGAGCAGTTCTTC. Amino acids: CASSLIGGQGDEQFF.

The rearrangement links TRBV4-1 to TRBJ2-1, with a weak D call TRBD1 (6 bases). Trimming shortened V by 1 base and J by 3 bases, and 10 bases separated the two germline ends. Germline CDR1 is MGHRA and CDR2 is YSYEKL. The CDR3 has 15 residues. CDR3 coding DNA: TGCGCCAGCAGCCAAGGGACAGTTCACTACAATGAGCAGTTCTTC. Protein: CASSQGTVHYNEQFF.

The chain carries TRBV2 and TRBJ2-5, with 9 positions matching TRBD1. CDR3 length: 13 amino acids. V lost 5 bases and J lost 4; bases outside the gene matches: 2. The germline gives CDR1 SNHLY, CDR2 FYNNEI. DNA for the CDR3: TGTGCCAGCAGTCAGGACAGGGGAGAGACCCAGTACTTC. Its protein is CASSQDRGETQYF.

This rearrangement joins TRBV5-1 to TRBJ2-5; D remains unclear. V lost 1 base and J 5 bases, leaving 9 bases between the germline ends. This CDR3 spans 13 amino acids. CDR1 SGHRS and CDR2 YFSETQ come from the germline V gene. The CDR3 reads CASSLFAEETQYF. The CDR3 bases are TGCGCCAGCAGCTTGTTTGCGGAGGAGACCCAGTACTTC.

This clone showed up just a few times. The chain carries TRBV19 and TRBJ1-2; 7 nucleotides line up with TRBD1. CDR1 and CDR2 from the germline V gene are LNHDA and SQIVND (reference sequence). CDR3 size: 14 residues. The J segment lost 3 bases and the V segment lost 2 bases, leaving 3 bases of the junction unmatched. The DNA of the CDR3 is TGTGCCAGTAGTATACAGGGGGGCCACTATGGCTACACCTTC. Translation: CASSIQGGHYGYTF.